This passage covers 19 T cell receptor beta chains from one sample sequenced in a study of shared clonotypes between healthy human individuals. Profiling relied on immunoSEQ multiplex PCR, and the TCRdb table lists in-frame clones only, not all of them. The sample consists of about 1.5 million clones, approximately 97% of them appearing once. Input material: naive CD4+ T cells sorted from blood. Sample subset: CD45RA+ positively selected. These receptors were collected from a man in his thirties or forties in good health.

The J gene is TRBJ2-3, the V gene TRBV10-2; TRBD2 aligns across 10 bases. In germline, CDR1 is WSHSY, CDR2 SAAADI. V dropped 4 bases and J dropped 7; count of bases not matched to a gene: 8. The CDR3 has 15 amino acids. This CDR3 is CASSGVLAGAYTQYF. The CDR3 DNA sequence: TGCGCCAGCAGTGGGGTGCTAGCGGGAGCATATACGCAGTATTTT.

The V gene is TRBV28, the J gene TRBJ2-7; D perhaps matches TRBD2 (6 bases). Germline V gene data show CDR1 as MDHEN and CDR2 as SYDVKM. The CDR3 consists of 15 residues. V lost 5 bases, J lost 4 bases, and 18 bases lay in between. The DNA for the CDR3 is TGTGCCAGCAGTGATGCGACGGGAGATGGGTACGAGCAGTACTTC. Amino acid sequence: CASSDATGDGYEQYF.

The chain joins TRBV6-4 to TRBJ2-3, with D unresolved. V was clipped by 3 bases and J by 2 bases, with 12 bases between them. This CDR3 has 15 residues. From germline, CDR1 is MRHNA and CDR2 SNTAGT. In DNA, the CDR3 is TGTGCCAGCAGTGAAACCGGATTTGACACAGATACGCAGTATTTT. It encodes CASSETGFDTDTQYF.

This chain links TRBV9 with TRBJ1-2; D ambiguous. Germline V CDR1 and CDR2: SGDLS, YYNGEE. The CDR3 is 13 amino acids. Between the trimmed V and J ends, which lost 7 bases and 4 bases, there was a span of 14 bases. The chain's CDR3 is CASGAGLGYGYTF. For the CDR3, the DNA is TGTGCCAGCGGAGCAGGACTTGGCTATGGCTACACCTTC. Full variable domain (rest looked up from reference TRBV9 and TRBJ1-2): DSGVTQTPKHLITATGQRVTLRCSPRSGDLSVYWYQQSLDQGLQFLIQYYNGEERAKGNILERFSAQQFPDLHSELNLSSLELGDSALYFCASGAGLGYGYTFGSGTRLTVV.

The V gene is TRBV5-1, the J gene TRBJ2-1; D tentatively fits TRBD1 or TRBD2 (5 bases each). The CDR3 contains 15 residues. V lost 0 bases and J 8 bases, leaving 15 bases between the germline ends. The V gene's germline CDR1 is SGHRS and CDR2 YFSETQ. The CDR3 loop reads CASSLAGGVFHEQFF. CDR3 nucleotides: TGCGCCAGCAGCTTGGCTGGGGGAGTATTTCATGAGCAGTTCTTC.

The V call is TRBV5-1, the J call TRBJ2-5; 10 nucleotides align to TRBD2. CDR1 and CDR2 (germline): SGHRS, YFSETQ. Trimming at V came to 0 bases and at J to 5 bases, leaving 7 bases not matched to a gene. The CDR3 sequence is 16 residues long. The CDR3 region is CASSLAQAGGPETQYF. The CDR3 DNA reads TGCGCCAGCAGCTTGGCGCAAGCGGGAGGGCCGGAGACCCAGTACTTC.

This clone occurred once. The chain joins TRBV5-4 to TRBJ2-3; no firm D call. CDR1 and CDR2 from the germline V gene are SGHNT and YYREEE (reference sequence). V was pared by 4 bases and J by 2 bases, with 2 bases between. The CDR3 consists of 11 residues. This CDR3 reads CASSTTDTQYF. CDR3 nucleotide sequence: TGTGCCAGCAGCACCACAGATACGCAGTATTTT.

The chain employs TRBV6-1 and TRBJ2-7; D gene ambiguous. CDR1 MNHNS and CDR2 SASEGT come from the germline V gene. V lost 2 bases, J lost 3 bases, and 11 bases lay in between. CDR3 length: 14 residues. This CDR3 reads CASSEQVHRYEQYF. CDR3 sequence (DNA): TGTGCCAGCAGTGAACAGGTACACCGCTACGAGCAGTACTTC.

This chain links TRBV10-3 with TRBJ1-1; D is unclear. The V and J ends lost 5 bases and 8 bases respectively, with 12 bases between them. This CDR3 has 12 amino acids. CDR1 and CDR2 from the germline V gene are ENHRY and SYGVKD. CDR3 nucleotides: TGTGCCATCAGTCCTAACCGTGCCGAAGCTTTCTTT. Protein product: CAISPNRAEAFF.

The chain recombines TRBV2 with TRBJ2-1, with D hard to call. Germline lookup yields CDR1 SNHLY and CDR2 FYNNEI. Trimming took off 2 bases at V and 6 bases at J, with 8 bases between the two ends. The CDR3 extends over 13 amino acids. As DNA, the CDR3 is TGTGCCAGCAGTGAACCCGGCCCCAATGAGCAGTTCTTC. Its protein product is CASSEPGPNEQFF.

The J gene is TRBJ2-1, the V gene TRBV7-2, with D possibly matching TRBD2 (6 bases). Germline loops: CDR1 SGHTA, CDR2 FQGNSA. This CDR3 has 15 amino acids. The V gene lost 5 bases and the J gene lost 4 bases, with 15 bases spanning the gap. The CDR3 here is CASSPEGSGYNEQFF. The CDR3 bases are TGTGCCAGCAGCCCAGAGGGTAGCGGTTACAATGAGCAGTTCTTC.

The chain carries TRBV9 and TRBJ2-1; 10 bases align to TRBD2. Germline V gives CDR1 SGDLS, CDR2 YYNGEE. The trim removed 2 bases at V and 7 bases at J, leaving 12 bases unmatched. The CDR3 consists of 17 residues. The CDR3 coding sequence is TGTGCCAGCAGCGTGGAGCTAGCGGGGGCAAGGGGGAATGAGCAGTTCTTC. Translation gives CASSVELAGARGNEQFF.

CDR3 protein: CASSQGRSYNEQFF. Here the CDR3 DNA reads TGTGCCAGTAGCCAGGGTCGCTCCTACAATGAGCAGTTCTTC. The rearrangement links TRBV19 to TRBJ2-1, with TRBD1 as a possible D gene (5 bases). Trimming took off 6 bases at V and 0 bases at J, with 9 bases between the two ends. Germline V gene lookup returns CDR1 LNHDA and CDR2 SQIVND (reference sequence). The CDR3 totals 14 residues.

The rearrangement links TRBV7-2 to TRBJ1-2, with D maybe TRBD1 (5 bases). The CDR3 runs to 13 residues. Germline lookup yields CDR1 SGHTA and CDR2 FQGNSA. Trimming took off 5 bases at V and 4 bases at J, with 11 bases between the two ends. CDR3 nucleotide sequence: TGTGCCAGCAGCGCCGGACAAAGCTATGGCTACACCTTC. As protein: CASSAGQSYGYTF. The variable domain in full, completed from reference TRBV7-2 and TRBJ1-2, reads GAGVSQSPSNKVTEKGKDVELRCDPISGHTALYWYRQSLGQGLEFLIYFQGNSAPDKSGLPSDRFSAERTGGSVSTLTIQRTQQEDSAVYLCASSAGQSYGYTFGSGTRLTVV.

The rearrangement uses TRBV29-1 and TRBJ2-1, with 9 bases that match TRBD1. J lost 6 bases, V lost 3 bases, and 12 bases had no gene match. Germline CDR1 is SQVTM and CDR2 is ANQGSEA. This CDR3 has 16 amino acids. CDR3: CSVDPRRDRVINEQFF. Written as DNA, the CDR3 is TGCAGCGTTGATCCTAGGAGGGACAGGGTGATCAATGAGCAGTTCTTC.

CDR3 bases: TGTGCCAGCTCATTCCGAAGGCAACTAGCGGGAGAGAAGGAAGAGACCCAGTACTTC. Translation gives CASSFRRQLAGEKEETQYF. The chain employs TRBV18 and TRBJ2-5, with 11 bases fitting TRBD2. The V and J ends lost 5 bases and 3 bases, in that order; junction bases with no gene match: 17. The germline V gene has CDR1 KGHSH and CDR2 LQKENI. This CDR3 is 19 amino acids long.

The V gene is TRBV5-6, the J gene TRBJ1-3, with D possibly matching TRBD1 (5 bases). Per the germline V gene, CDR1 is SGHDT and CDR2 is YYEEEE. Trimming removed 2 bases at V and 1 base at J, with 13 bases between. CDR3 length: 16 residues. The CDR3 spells CASSFDQGSSGNTIYF. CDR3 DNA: TGTGCCAGCAGCTTCGATCAGGGTTCGTCTGGAAACACCATATATTTT.

For the CDR3, the DNA is TGTGCCAGCAGTAAGAAGGTTGGCGAGGTCGATGGCTACACCTTC. It specifies CASSKKVGEVDGYTF. V is TRBV2 and J is TRBJ1-2; D unclear. Per the germline V gene, CDR1 is SNHLY and CDR2 is FYNNEI. Trimming cost V 5 bases and J 6 bases, with 19 bases left between them. This CDR3 is built from 15 residues.

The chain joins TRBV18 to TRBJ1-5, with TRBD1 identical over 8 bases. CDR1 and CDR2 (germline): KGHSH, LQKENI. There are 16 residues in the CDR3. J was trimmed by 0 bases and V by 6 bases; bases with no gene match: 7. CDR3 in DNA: TGTGCCAGCTCGACCACAGGGGGGCATAGCAATCAGCCCCAGCATTTT. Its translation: CASSTTGGHSNQPQHF. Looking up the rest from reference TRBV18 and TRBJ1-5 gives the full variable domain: NAGVMQNPRHLVRRRGQEARLRCSPMKGHSHVYWYRQLPEEGLKFMVYLQKENIIDESGMPKERFSAEFPKEGPSILRIQQVVRGDSAAYFCASSTTGGHSNQPQHFGDGTRLSIL.